What follows describes a single T cell receptor beta chain. The CDR3 loop spans 18 amino acids. Germline V gives CDR1 LNHDA, CDR2 SQIVND (reference sequence). V shed 4 bases and J 0 bases; nucleotides not matched to a gene: 10. This entry is derived from a study of blood T cell repertoires in COVID-19. Study processing details: Estimation of nucleated cell counts was performed using reference gene primer amplification. Here immunoSEQ multiplex PCR was the method, and the copy in TCRdb shows in-frame clones only, minus some. That table furnishes V, J and clone size, whereas the DNA furnished D and trimming. The data contain under 250,000 clones, about 91% of them singletons.

The receptor's source is a woman aged 25 to 39 with COVID-19, enrolled during active disease. Sequencing was performed on peripheral blood. V gene TRBV19 combines with J gene TRBJ1-5, with TRBD1 identical over 9 bases. The CDR3 protein is CASSRPGQGFVSNQPQHF. CDR3 bases: TGTGCCAGTAGTAGACCGGGACAGGGTTTTGTTAGCAATCAGCCCCAGCATTTT.